This is a list of T cell receptor beta chains from one sample in a study of T-cell memory formation after mild COVID-19. From the 5' RACE reads, TCRdb called clonotypes with MiXCR, one entry per CDR3 protein. The sample has some 210,000 distinct CDR3 sequences, around 20% seen once. The sequenced sample consisted of PBMCs or a T cell subset sorted from them (not recorded which). These receptors all stem from an adult woman who had mild COVID-19 (a few samples of this study predate the infection). Cell type and time point are not known. Each CDR3 is given with its conserved first and last residue. Fields, in order: V gene, D gene, clone size, J gene, CDR3 DNA, CDR3 protein. D genes are given only for firm matches. A row's size may be missing; if present it is once, few, many or a size class.

v_gene: TRBV5-4; d_gene: TRBD2; abundance: few; j_gene: TRBJ2-5; CDR3nt: TGTGCCAGCAGCCCGCCTAGCGGGAGTGTAGGCGAGACCCAGTACTTC; CDR3aa: CASSPPSGSVGETQYF
v_gene: TRBV29-1; d_gene: NA; abundance: many; j_gene: TRBJ2-5; CDR3nt: TGCAGCGTTGGGGCCCCAGAGGGGACCCAGTACTTC; CDR3aa: CSVGAPEGTQYF
v_gene: TRBV4-1; d_gene: TRBD1; abundance: NA; j_gene: TRBJ1-2; CDR3nt: TGCGCCAGCAGCCAAGGGGCGACAGGGAACTATGGCTACACCTTC; CDR3aa: CASSQGATGNYGYTF
v_gene: TRBV5-1; d_gene: NA; abundance: few; j_gene: TRBJ2-7; CDR3nt: TGCGCCAGCAGCTTGACTCCACAGGGTAAAGGTGAGCAGTACTTC; CDR3aa: CASSLTPQGKGEQYF
v_gene: TRBV27; d_gene: NA; abundance: NA; j_gene: TRBJ1-1; CDR3nt: TGTGCCAGCAGTTTATGGGGCGGTGCTGAACAGGTTATCTCTGAAGCTTTCTTT; CDR3aa: CASSLWGGAEQVISEAFF
v_gene: TRBV10-3; d_gene: TRBD2; abundance: NA; j_gene: TRBJ2-2; CDR3nt: TGTGCCGTCGGGGGGGCCACCTCCACCGGGGAGCTGTTTTTT; CDR3aa: CAVGGATSTGELFF
v_gene: TRBV7-9; d_gene: NA; abundance: few; j_gene: TRBJ2-7; CDR3nt: TGTGCCAGCAGCTTATGGGAGAACGCCCACGAGCAGTACTTC; CDR3aa: CASSLWENAHEQYF
v_gene: TRBV9; d_gene: TRBD2; abundance: few; j_gene: TRBJ2-2; CDR3nt: TGTGCCAGCAGCACCCATCTAGGGAGGGAACCGGCCGGGGAGCTGTTTTTT; CDR3aa: CASSTHLGREPAGELFF
v_gene: TRBV18; d_gene: NA; abundance: few; j_gene: TRBJ2-1; CDR3nt: TGTGCCAGCTCACCCCCTCGGGAGTCCTACAATGAGCAGTTCTTC; CDR3aa: CASSPPRESYNEQFF
v_gene: TRBV27; d_gene: TRBD1; abundance: NA; j_gene: TRBJ1-5; CDR3nt: TGTGCCAGCAGTGCCACAGGGGGGCCAAATCAGCCCCAGCATTTT; CDR3aa: CASSATGGPNQPQHF
v_gene: TRBV5-1; d_gene: NA; abundance: few; j_gene: TRBJ2-2; CDR3nt: TGCGCCAGCAGCTTGTCAGGGGTCGGGAACACCGGGGAGCTGTTTTTT; CDR3aa: CASSLSGVGNTGELFF
v_gene: TRBV5-1; d_gene: NA; abundance: NA; j_gene: TRBJ1-6; CDR3nt: TGCGCCAGCAGCTTCAACGCAGGCGATAATTCACCCCTCCACTTT; CDR3aa: CASSFNAGDNSPLHF
v_gene: TRBV19; d_gene: NA; abundance: NA; j_gene: TRBJ2-3; CDR3nt: TGTGCCAGTAGTTCGGGCCGAGGCGGGGTCGATACGCAGTATTTT; CDR3aa: CASSSGRGGVDTQYF
v_gene: TRBV7-9; d_gene: NA; abundance: NA; j_gene: TRBJ1-1; CDR3nt: TGTGCCAGCACCCCCCCCGGAGGGAACACTGAAGCTTTCTTT; CDR3aa: CASTPPGGNTEAFF
v_gene: TRBV7-2; d_gene: TRBD2; abundance: many; j_gene: TRBJ2-4; CDR3nt: TGTGCCAGCAGCTTAGTAGCGGGGGGAGCCAAAAACATTCAGTACTTC; CDR3aa: CASSLVAGGAKNIQYF
v_gene: TRBV11-3; d_gene: NA; abundance: NA; j_gene: TRBJ1-1; CDR3nt: TGTGCCAGCAATGGGGGGACTGGGATATCTTTCTTT; CDR3aa: CASNGGTGISFF
v_gene: TRBV7-9; d_gene: NA; abundance: NA; j_gene: TRBJ1-1; CDR3nt: TGTGCCAGCAGCTTAGAACCGAGGGGAGCTGAAGCTTTCTTT; CDR3aa: CASSLEPRGAEAFF
v_gene: TRBV2; d_gene: NA; abundance: few; j_gene: TRBJ1-6; CDR3nt: TGTGCCAGCAGTGAAGACAGGGATTTGTCACCCCTCCACTTT; CDR3aa: CASSEDRDLSPLHF
v_gene: TRBV5-1; d_gene: TRBD1; abundance: NA; j_gene: TRBJ2-3; CDR3nt: TGCGCCAGCAGCTTGACGGGACAGGGCACAGATACGCAGTATTTT; CDR3aa: CASSLTGQGTDTQYF
v_gene: TRBV27; d_gene: NA; abundance: many; j_gene: TRBJ2-2; CDR3nt: TGTGCCAGCAGTTTTTTGTCGGAACAGGGTTCCGGGGAGCTGTTTTTT; CDR3aa: CASSFLSEQGSGELFF
v_gene: TRBV15; d_gene: NA; abundance: few; j_gene: TRBJ1-1; CDR3nt: TGTGCCACCAGGTTACCACCCATGAGCACTGAAGCTTTCTTT; CDR3aa: CATRLPPMSTEAFF
v_gene: TRBV6-2/TRBV6-3; d_gene: TRBD2; abundance: NA; j_gene: TRBJ2-7; CDR3nt: TGTGCCAGCAGCCCGGGACTAGCTGAATCCTACGAGCAGTACTTC; CDR3aa: CASSPGLAESYEQYF
v_gene: TRBV6-2/TRBV6-3; d_gene: TRBD2; abundance: once; j_gene: TRBJ2-1; CDR3nt: TGTGCCAGCAGCCGACTAGCGGGAGGGGTTTACAATGAGCAGTTCTTC; CDR3aa: CASSRLAGGVYNEQFF
v_gene: TRBV27; d_gene: NA; abundance: NA; j_gene: TRBJ2-7; CDR3nt: TGTGCCAGCCCCTTCTGCTGGGCCAATCCTCCGACCTACGAGCAGTACTTC; CDR3aa: CASPFCWANPPTYEQYF
v_gene: TRBV5-6; d_gene: NA; abundance: few; j_gene: TRBJ2-7; CDR3nt: TGTGCCAGCAGCCCAGGGGATAATATCATCTACGAGCAGTACTTC; CDR3aa: CASSPGDNIIYEQYF
v_gene: TRBV7-2; d_gene: TRBD2; abundance: NA; j_gene: TRBJ2-7; CDR3nt: TGTGCCAGCAGCCGAGATGGGGGAGGGATACGGTACGAGCAGTACTTC; CDR3aa: CASSRDGGGIRYEQYF